This T cell receptor beta chain is drawn from a study of blood T cell repertoires in COVID-19. In germline, CDR1 is SGHTA, CDR2 FQGNSA. This CDR3 is 13 amino acids long. The trim removed 5 bases at V and 7 bases at J, leaving 5 bases unmatched. Profiling relied on immunoSEQ multiplex PCR, and the TCRdb table lists in-frame clones only, not all of them. The sample contains approximately 93,000 clones, about 75% of which appear only once. This clone came up once. The sequencing input was peripheral blood. The TCR sequence derives from a woman older than 75 with acute or convalescent COVID-19. The chain employs TRBV7-2 and TRBJ2-7, with 10 nucleotides matching TRBD2. The CDR3 DNA reads as TGTGCCAGCAGCCTGCCGGGACTAGCGGAGCAGTACTTC. Translation: CASSLPGLAEQYF. Drawing the rest from reference TRBV7-2 and TRBJ2-7, the complete variable domain is GAGVSQSPSNKVTEKGKDVELRCDPISGHTALYWYRQSLGQGLEFLIYFQGNSAPDKSGLPSDRFSAERTGGSVSTLTIQRTQQEDSAVYLCASSLPGLAEQYFGPGTRLTVT.